Described below is a single T cell receptor beta chain sequence and its context. Its antigen remains unknown. These data belong to a study of beta chain features in type 1 diabetes. Study-level points and caveats: The naive, central memory and Treg TCRB repertoires looked more alike in patients than they did in healthy donors. A moderate, significant TCRB CDR3 shortening appeared in type 1 diabetes across four CD4+ subsets.

The germline V gene encodes CDR1 LGHNA and CDR2 YNFKEQ. Between the trimmed V and J ends, which lost 1 base and 8 bases, there was a span of 6 bases. The CDR3 runs to 12 residues. The sequenced template was cDNA made from the entire isolated RNA. Samples of naive, central memory and regulatory T cells yielded a mean of approximately 3.7 million reads. Some clones are missing from TCRdb's copy, which holds only in-frame ones; the method was immunoSEQ multiplex PCR. The sample has 850,000 to 900,000 clones, 15% to 20% seen once; the top ten hold roughly 0.025%. In total, each donor contributed a single heparinised blood draw that averaged about 100 mL.

Sequencing was done on a sample of naive CD4+ T cells from blood. The source of this sequence is a young woman in good health. The chain couples TRBV4-2 to TRBJ2-4; D possibly corresponds to TRBD2 (5 bases). The CDR3 DNA reads as TGTGCCAGCAGCCAAGTGAGGGACATTCAGTACTTC. Encoded protein: CASSQVRDIQYF.